The 12 T cell receptor beta chains below come from one sample, sequenced in a study of shared clonotypes between healthy human individuals. Only in-frame clones appear in the TCRdb table, and some are missing; sequencing was by immunoSEQ multiplex PCR. This sample has roughly 700,000 clones, with less than 85% found just once. The sequenced material came from memory CD4+ T cells sorted from blood. Subset denoted: CD45RA-negative fraction. These receptors were obtained from a woman younger than 45 in good health.

This chain links TRBV18 with TRBJ1-1; 8 nucleotides align to TRBD1. V lost 3 bases to trimming and J lost 7 bases; unmatched junction nucleotides: 4. The CDR3 is 13 residues long. CDR1 is KGHSH, CDR2 LQKENI, per germline. The CDR3 is CASSPRDRGEAFF. The CDR3 nucleotides read TGTGCCAGCTCACCGCGCGACAGGGGTGAAGCTTTCTTT.

V usage is TRBV5-1 and J usage is TRBJ2-1; a weak D match, TRBD2 (9 bases). Germline V gene data show CDR1 as SGHRS and CDR2 as YFSETQ. Trimming took 1 base from V and 15 from J, leaving 35 bases between them. CDR3 size: 19 residues. Here the CDR3 reads CASSLSSRGLGLAPGGWFF. The CDR3 bases are TGCGCCAGCAGCTTGTCTTCCAGGGGGCTGGGACTAGCACCCGGGGGTTGGTTCTTC. Complete variable domain (other parts from reference TRBV5-1 and TRBJ2-1): KAGVTQTPRYLIKTRGQQVTLSCSPISGHRSVSWYQQTPGQGLQFLFEYFSETQRNKGNFPGRFSGRQFSNSRSEMNVSTLELGDSALYLCASSLSSRGLGLAPGGWFFGPGTRLTVL.

The rearrangement uses TRBV5-1 and TRBJ1-5; D is uncertain. Trimming removed 1 base at V and 5 bases at J, with 7 bases between. The CDR3 has 13 residues. Germline lookup yields CDR1 SGHRS and CDR2 YFSETQ. The CDR3 is CASSLSEDQPQHF. The CDR3 DNA is TGCGCCAGCAGCTTGTCTGAAGATCAGCCCCAGCATTTT.

The chain links TRBV7-2 to TRBJ2-2; TRBD1 might be the D (6 bases). The V gene's germline CDR1 is SGHTA and CDR2 FQGNSA. CDR3 length equals 13 residues. The V end lost 5 bases, the J end lost 7 bases, and 11 bases lay between the germline ends. The CDR3 loop is CASSPTGNGELFF. The CDR3 DNA follows: TGTGCCAGCAGCCCAACAGGGAACGGGGAGCTGTTTTTT.

V gene TRBV6-5 combines with J gene TRBJ2-7; TRBD2 matches at 13 bases. The CDR3 has 14 residues. V lost 5 bases, J lost 3 bases, and 1 base stayed unmatched. The V gene's germline CDR1 is MNHEY and CDR2 SVGAGI. CDR3 coding DNA: TGTGCCAGCAGTCGGACTAGCGGGAGCTACGAGCAGTACTTC. It specifies CASSRTSGSYEQYF.

The chain carries TRBV10-3 and TRBJ1-1; D remains unclear. The CDR3 is 13 residues long. Trimming left V 4 bases short and J 2 bases short, with 8 bases between. The germline V gene encodes CDR1 ENHRY and CDR2 SYGVKD. The CDR3 loop is CAISVLPNTEAFF. The CDR3 nucleotides are TGTGCCATCAGTGTGTTACCCAACACTGAAGCTTTCTTT.

V is TRBV19 and J is TRBJ2-3; 9 bases map to TRBD1. The CDR3 length is 15 residues. V lost 5 bases to trimming and J lost 1 base; unmatched junction nucleotides: 4. Germline assignment: CDR1 LNHDA and CDR2 SQIVND (reference sequence). The DNA for the CDR3 is TGTGCCAGTAGTCCCTGGACAGGGGGCACAGATACGCAGTATTTT. Its translation: CASSPWTGGTDTQYF.

The chain employs TRBV7-3 and TRBJ1-1; no clear D. CDR3 length: 15 residues. With 0 bases removed from V and 5 bases from J, the gap between germline ends came to 13 bases. The germline V gene encodes CDR1 SGHTA and CDR2 FQGTGA. CDR3 in amino acids: CASSLTFGSRTEAFF. DNA of the CDR3: TGTGCCAGCAGCTTAACTTTTGGAAGTAGGACTGAAGCTTTCTTT.

The chain employs TRBV7-8 and TRBJ2-1; no definite D call. V was shortened by 1 base and J by 3 bases, with 4 bases between the two germline ends. Germline V gene lookup returns CDR1 SGHVS and CDR2 FQNEAQ. The length of the CDR3 is 13 residues. For the CDR3, the DNA is TGTGCCAGCAGCTTAGTCGGCTACAATGAGCAGTTCTTC. Amino acid sequence: CASSLVGYNEQFF.

This clone was seen more than once but under ten times. The J gene is TRBJ2-7, the V gene TRBV19; 15 bases match TRBD2. The V gene's germline CDR1 is LNHDA and CDR2 SQIVND (reference sequence). The CDR3 sequence is 16 residues long. V was pared by 5 bases and J by 7 bases, with 9 bases of the junction left unmatched. CDR3 DNA: TGTGCCAGTAGTTCGAGGACTAGCGGGAGGGCCCGGGAGCAGTACTTC. The encoded protein is CASSSRTSGRAREQYF.

The genes are TRBV19 and TRBJ1-5; TRBD1 agrees at 10 bases. V gave up 5 bases and J gave up 7 bases; unmatched junction bases: 11. Per the germline V gene, CDR1 is LNHDA and CDR2 is SQIVND (reference sequence). This CDR3 region has 16 residues. In nucleotides, the CDR3 is TGTGCCAGTAGTCGGACACCGGGACAGGGGTACCAGCCCCAGCATTTT. Its translation: CASSRTPGQGYQPQHF.

J is TRBJ2-5 and V is TRBV6-5; D unresolved. Germline CDR1 reads MNHEY; CDR2 reads SVGAGI. Trimming removed 4 bases from V and 0 bases from J, with 9 bases in between. The CDR3 extends over 14 amino acids. The CDR3 region is CASSLPEYQETQYF. CDR3 coding DNA: TGTGCCAGCAGTTTGCCAGAGTACCAAGAGACCCAGTACTTC.